What follows is one T cell receptor (beta chain) and its context. It lacks a known antigen. Base qualities are not recorded, but no much larger clone differs from it by a single base. The data stem from a study of blood T cells in healthy people across ages (dated by TCRdb to 2014 to 2015). Regarding the study in general: In model experiments, template switching captured about one uniquely barcoded TCR beta cDNA molecule for every two T cells. The study measured age-related changes in TCR beta repertoire diversity using deep sequencing normalized with unique cDNA molecular identifiers. The study analyzed two additional independent replicas of 1 million unique cDNA reads from the same blood draw for two donors, one aged 18 to 30 and one aged 80 or older. The donors were divided into four age groups: young (average around 17 years), middle-aged (approximately 39), aged (roughly 60) and long-lived (approximately 74). Here is what the overall study found, with its caveats: Estimates of total diversity based on one million sequenced T cells were regarded as lower bounds and as underestimates. As age increased, observed TCR beta diversity per million T cells dropped in a roughly linear way, and a significant reduction was already evident by age about 40. Compared with the aged group, the long-lived group had more naive CD4+ T cells, fewer expanded clones and increased TCR diversity, suggesting age selection. Since profiling was done on bulk unsorted PBMCs, naive and antigen-experienced compartments could not be conclusively compared. There was a strong correlation between observed TCR beta diversity and the percentage of naive T cells measured by flow cytometry. Because the CMV infection status of the donors was unknown, age-related changes in expanded clonotypes may potentially have been confounded.

The germline V gene (reference sequence) yields LNHNV for CDR1 and YYDKDF for CDR2. Including the terminal cysteine and phenylalanine, the CDR3 comprises 17 residues. CDR3 DNA is the only sequence kept; it has 51 bases, read in frame from the first base. Systemically healthy Caucasian individuals from Russia, approximately 39 in total and aged about 6 to 100 years, were included as donors. About 10 milliliters of peripheral blood were drawn from each donor into EDTA-treated Vacutainer tubes. Ficoll-Paque density-gradient centrifugation was used to isolate PBMCs, with at least 7 million obtained per sample. Trizol reagent was used to extract total RNA from PBMCs, with at least 5.5 micrograms per sample. For every donor, flow cytometry on a PBMC aliquot measured the percentage of naive CD45RAhigh/CD27high T cells. Libraries were prepared through 5' RACE. The run used an Illumina HiSeq 2500. A second PCR of about 7 to 12 cycles was run with a J-beta primer mix and a sample-barcoded 5' primer. A template-switch 5' adaptor carrying 12 random nucleotides introduced a unique molecular identifier onto each TCR beta cDNA molecule. Each sample yielded at least 3 million CDR3-containing paired-end reads. The Mint cDNA synthesis kit, primed by a TRBC-specific oligonucleotide, was used to synthesize first-strand cDNA from all RNA. Following uracil-DNA glycosylase treatment, all cDNA underwent a first 18-cycle PCR with the universal primers M1SS and BC2_uni_R. Per the authors' processing: For normalization, 1 million high-quality reads were randomly selected from each sample, with every read carrying a distinct molecular identifier. Reads with shared molecular identifiers were discarded instead of being binned into consensus sequences. MiTCR, with a Q25 quality threshold and the strictest error-elimination algorithm, was used for CDR3 identification, clonotype clustering and error correction. Lower-bound total TCR beta diversity was estimated with a nonparametric unseen species model using Euler transformation. The public reads were quality trimmed at Q25 with fastp and then assembled into clones with MiXCR by TCRdb, keeping productive beta chains. Each record represents a unique CDR3 protein, reported with the most common genes and DNA among its rows. These V and J calls originate from TCRdb's pipeline instead of the authors' own analysis. This sample holds approximately 780,000 distinct CDR3 sequences; roughly 24% were observed only once. About 3% of the sample is held by the ten biggest clonotypes.

These data are also associated with another study on T cells of mothers and their children. According to the second study: Donors were nine systemically healthy Caucasian individuals: three mothers and their six children. cDNA synthesis used all of the extracted RNA, with approximately 1.6 ug of RNA in each 15 ul reaction. In the second PCR, the M1S primer added sample barcodes and 2-4 random nucleotides. More than 8 million TCR beta CDR3 reads were obtained from each mother, and millions of reads were obtained from each child. In both related and unrelated pairs, thymic selection shapes the output of TCR recombination in a similar way, with inherited differences having only a minor effect. Normalized repertoire overlap was always found to be slightly, but never significantly, higher in related mother-child pairs than in unrelated mother-child pairs. No persistent microchimeric T cell clones were found, with a detection sensitivity of approximately 100 clones per million clonotypes. In the study, deep NGS was used to compare the TCR beta repertoires of mothers and children, and features distinguishing related mother-child pairs from unrelated individuals were sought. On average, the children were approximately 11 +/- 4 years old, while the mothers were 40 +/- 4 years old. After adapters were ligated using NEBNext reagents, the libraries underwent 100+100 nt paired-end sequencing on an Illumina HiSeq 2000. To avoid cross-contamination, the mother libraries and the child libraries were prepared a month apart and sequenced in separate runs. Each donor had between about 450,000 and 2,100,000 distinct TCR beta clonotypes identified. Naive TCR beta clonotypes were estimated from low-frequency clonotypes matched to each donor's FACS-determined naive share, without sorting.

The sequence joins TRBV15 to TRBJ2-5, with 8 middle bases fitting TRBD1. The DNA matches TRBJ2-1 better at its end, which makes the J call doubtful. This receptor was identified in a boy between 5 and 17 years old in good health. Sequenced input: blood. The CDR3 loop reads CATSVQTGTGLGNEQFF. The sequence in DNA is TGTGCCACCAGCGTCCAAACCGGGACAGGTTTGGGAAATGAGCAGTTCTTC.